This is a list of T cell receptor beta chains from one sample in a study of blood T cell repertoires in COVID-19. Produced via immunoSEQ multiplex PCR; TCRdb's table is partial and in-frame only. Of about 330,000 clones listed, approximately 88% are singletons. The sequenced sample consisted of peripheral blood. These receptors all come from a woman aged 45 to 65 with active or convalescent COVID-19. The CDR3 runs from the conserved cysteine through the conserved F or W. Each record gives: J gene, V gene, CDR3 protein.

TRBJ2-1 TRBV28 CASSFNFRLAGVYNEQFF
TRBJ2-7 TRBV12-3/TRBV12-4 CASSFPSGYEQYF
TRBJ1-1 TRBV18 CASSPAGTGRTEAFF
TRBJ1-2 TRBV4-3 CASSEGERNYGYTF
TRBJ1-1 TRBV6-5 CASSLGGVSTEAFF
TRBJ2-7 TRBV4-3 CASSQDLTGTYEQYF
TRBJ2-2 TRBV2 CASSHGKSAGELFF
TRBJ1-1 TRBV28 CASSLGSTPEAFF
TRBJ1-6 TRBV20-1 CSASNGQTYNSPLHF
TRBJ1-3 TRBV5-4 CASSLAAGATGNTIYF
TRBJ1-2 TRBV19 CASSITPNYGYTF
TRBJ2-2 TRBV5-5 CASSLPSGVGTGELFF
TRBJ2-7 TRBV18 CASSGSRRDTSYEQYF
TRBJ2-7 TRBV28 CASQKGTSGSNEQYF
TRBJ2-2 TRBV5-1 CASSPFNTGELFF
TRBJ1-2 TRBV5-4 CASSLIGAYGYTF
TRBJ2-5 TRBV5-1 CASSPGQGPEETQYF
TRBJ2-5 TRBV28 CASSLLAGKETQYF
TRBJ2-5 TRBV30 CAWSEGRTQQETQYF
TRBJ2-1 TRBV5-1 CASSLVAGEGNEQFF
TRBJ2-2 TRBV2 CASSAEALTGELFF
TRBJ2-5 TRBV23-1 CASSPTWRQGEKETQYF
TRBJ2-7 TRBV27 CASGTSGTVSYEQYF
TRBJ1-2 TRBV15 CATSRVLSVQGNPNGYTF
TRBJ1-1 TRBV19 CASTDRGATEAFF
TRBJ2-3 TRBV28 CASSLRDSLTDTQYF
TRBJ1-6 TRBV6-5 CASRPGQQNSPLHF
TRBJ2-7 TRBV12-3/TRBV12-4 CASNSGTSYEQYF
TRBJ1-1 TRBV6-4 CASSEVSGNTEAFF
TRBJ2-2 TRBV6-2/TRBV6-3 CASSKTSGGHTTRSTGELFF
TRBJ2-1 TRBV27 CATIPGGSNEQFF
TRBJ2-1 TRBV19 CASSTDRGNEQFF
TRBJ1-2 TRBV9 CASSPRTGGNGYTF
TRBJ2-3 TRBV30 CAWSVPLAGGADTQYF
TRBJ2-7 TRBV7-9 CASSPSGSIVEQYF
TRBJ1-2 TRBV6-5 CASSTRTVDYGYTF
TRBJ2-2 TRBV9 CASSASGGNTGELFF
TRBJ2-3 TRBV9 CASSALTGSDTQYF
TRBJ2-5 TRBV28 CASSASGSQETQYF
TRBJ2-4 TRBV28 CASISAAPKNIQYF
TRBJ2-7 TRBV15 CATSRATGRVPYEQYF
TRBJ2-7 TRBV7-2 CASSSGLHTYEQYF
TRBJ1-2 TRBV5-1 CASSLDRGHNYGYTF
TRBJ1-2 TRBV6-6 CASSLPGNTYGYTF
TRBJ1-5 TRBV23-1 CASPGNQPQHF
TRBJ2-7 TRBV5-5 CASSVLVINYEQYF
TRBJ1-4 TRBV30 CAWSPDRKINEKLFF